The present T cell receptor (beta chain) was sequenced within a study of blood T cell repertoires in COVID-19. The wider study: Collection of acute and convalescent COVID-19 samples took place in the United States, Italy and Spain. In each case, the material was cDNA or gDNA derived from T cells, B-cell-depleted T cells, or PBMCs.

Trimming pared 1 base from V and 4 bases from J, leaving 10 bases between. The CDR3 length is 14 residues. Germline lookup yields CDR1 MNHNS and CDR2 SASEGT. Per the study methods: Cell counts per sample came from amplifying reference gene primers. Produced via immunoSEQ multiplex PCR; TCRdb's table is partial and in-frame only. Clone size and V and J calls were adopted from that table, with D and trimming inferred from the DNA. The data contain approximately 230,000 clones, more than 60% of them singletons. The clonotype originates from a woman in her thirties or forties with active or convalescent COVID-19. What was sequenced was peripheral blood. The V call is TRBV6-1, the J call TRBJ1-1; D is ambiguous. CDR3 DNA sequence: TGTGCCAGCAGTGAAGGACTACGGGGCACTGAAGCTTTCTTT. Its protein product is CASSEGLRGTEAFF.